The 21 T cell receptor beta chains listed next were all sequenced from one sample in a study of blood T cells in healthy people across ages. A second PCR of roughly 6 to 12 cycles used a sample-barcoded 5' primer and a J-beta primer mix. TCRdb redid the calling of the 5' RACE reads with MiXCR, one entry per CDR3 protein. The sample has around 1.5 million distinct CDR3 sequences; around 35% are singletons. Material for sequencing was blood. Source of these receptors: a woman aged 30 to 39 in good health.

CDR3 sequence reads: CSAPSNSYEQYF. The CDR3 coding sequence is TGCAGTGCTCCAAGTAACTCCTACGAGCAGTACTTC. The chain carries TRBV20-1 and TRBJ2-7; D unresolved. CDR3 size: 12 residues. Germline loops: CDR1 DFQATT, CDR2 SNEGSKA (reference sequence). Trimming took off 5 bases at V and 0 bases at J, with 8 bases between the two ends.

This clonotype was observed a few times. The V call is TRBV3-1, the J call TRBJ2-7, with 9 nucleotides matching TRBD2. With 2 bases clipped from V and 2 bases from J, the junction kept 4 bases outside the gene matches. The germline V gene has CDR1 LGHDT and CDR2 YNNKEL (reference sequence). This CDR3 is 15 amino acids long. The CDR3 nucleotides are TGTGCCAGCAGCCAACCAGCGGGGGGAACCTACGAGCAGTACTTC. Its protein is CASSQPAGGTYEQYF.

The V gene is TRBV7-2, the J gene TRBJ2-3, with 10 bases that match TRBD2. Germline V lookup: CDR1 SGHTA, CDR2 FQGNSA. This CDR3 is built from 13 residues. Losses at the gene ends were 7 bases for V and 8 bases for J; bases not matched to a gene: 6. CDR3 sequence (DNA): TGTGCCAGCAACCGTGCTAGCGGGGGTACGCAGTATTTT. Translating it yields CASNRASGGTQYF.

This clonotype was recorded a few times. V and J are TRBV7-9 and TRBJ2-7, with TRBD1 identical over 8 bases. The trim removed 6 bases at V and 5 bases at J, leaving 6 bases unmatched. From germline, CDR1 is SEHNR and CDR2 FQNEAQ (reference sequence). This CDR3 contains 13 residues. DNA for the CDR3: TGTGCCAGCAGACCCAGGGGGCCCCACGAGCAGTACTTC. Its protein is CASRPRGPHEQYF.

This clonotype showed up just a few times. This chain connects TRBV14 to TRBJ1-1; 7 nucleotides match TRBD1. Germline V lookup: CDR1 SGHDN, CDR2 FVKESK. Germline trimming cut 4 bases from V and 1 base from J; bases unmatched to any gene: 6. The CDR3 totals 15 residues. CDR3 loop: CASSPEGAENTEAFF. CDR3 DNA: TGTGCCAGCAGCCCGGAGGGGGCTGAGAACACTGAAGCTTTCTTT.

The chain carries TRBV11-2 and TRBJ1-2; TRBD1 matches 9 bases. The CDR3 sequence is 15 residues long. V trimming: 5 bases; J trimming: 3 bases; junction bases outside the gene matches: 7. Germline values: CDR1 SGHAT, CDR2 FQNNGV. The CDR3 region has the DNA TGTGCCAGCAGCCCACAGGGGGCGAACGACTATGGCTACACCTTC. Amino acids: CASSPQGANDYGYTF. Full variable domain (missing parts from reference TRBV11-2 and TRBJ1-2): EAGVAQSPRYKIIEKRQSVAFWCNPISGHATLYWYQQILGQGPKLLIQFQNNGVVDDSQLPKDRFSAERLKGVDSTLKIQPAKLEDSAVYLCASSPQGANDYGYTFGSGTRLTVV.

The J gene is TRBJ2-1, the V gene TRBV15, with 9 bases lining up with TRBD2. V lost 0 bases and J lost 7; bases outside the gene matches: 4. The CDR3 is 15 residues long. Germline V lookup: CDR1 LNHNV, CDR2 YYDKDF (reference sequence). For the CDR3, the DNA is TGTGCCACCAGCAGAGATCTTAGCGGGAGTAATGAGCAGTTCTTC. Its translation: CATSRDLSGSNEQFF.

There are a few counts of this clonotype. The rearrangement uses TRBV7-8 and TRBJ2-5, with TRBD2 matching 10 bases. V trimming: 4 bases; J trimming: 0 bases; junction bases outside the gene matches: 5. The germline CDR1 and CDR2 sequences are SGHVS and FQNEAQ. CDR3 length equals 16 residues. The DNA of the CDR3 is TGTGCCAGCAGCTCCTCACTAGCGGGGTACCAAGAGACCCAGTACTTC. Translation gives CASSSSLAGYQETQYF.

This clonotype appeared a few times. The genes are TRBV10-2 and TRBJ2-5, with 10 bases identical to TRBD1. Germline trimming cut 7 bases from V and 4 bases from J; bases unmatched to any gene: 9. The CDR3 is 15 residues long. Germline V gives CDR1 WSHSY, CDR2 SAAADI. Here the CDR3 reads CASTLGTGVGETQYF. Here the CDR3 DNA reads TGCGCCAGCACCTTAGGGACAGGGGTAGGAGAGACCCAGTACTTC.

This clonotype has just a few counts. The chain combines TRBV2 with TRBJ2-7; 8 nucleotides agree with TRBD2. J lost 2 bases, V lost 7 bases, and 7 bases had no gene match. This CDR3 comprises 14 residues. Germline V gives CDR1 SNHLY, CDR2 FYNNEI. DNA of the CDR3: TGTGCCAGCAACATAGCGGGGCCAACCTACGAGCAGTACTTC. Translating it yields CASNIAGPTYEQYF.

The table lists this clonotype with many counts. The V call is TRBV7-3, the J call TRBJ2-5; TRBD1 aligns across 7 bases. CDR3 length: 15 residues. Losses at the gene ends were 5 bases for V and 3 bases for J; bases not matched to a gene: 9. The germline gives CDR1 SGHTA, CDR2 FQGTGA. The CDR3 DNA sequence: TGTGCCAGCAGCCCTACCGGGACAGAGAAAGAGACCCAGTACTTC. It yields the protein CASSPTGTEKETQYF.

This chain links TRBV27 with TRBJ1-6; 7 bases agree with TRBD1. V was pared by 4 bases and J by 3 bases, with 3 bases of the junction left unmatched. CDR1 MNHEY and CDR2 SMNVEV come from the germline V gene (reference sequence). The length of the CDR3 is 15 residues. The CDR3 protein is CASSSQGIYNSPLHF. The DNA for the CDR3 is TGTGCCAGCAGTTCACAGGGGATCTATAATTCACCCCTCCACTTT.

The rearrangement joins TRBV15 to TRBJ2-7, with TRBD2 as a possible D gene (6 bases). The J call is uncertain, as TRBJ2-5 better fits the DNA end. This CDR3 has 14 residues. The germline V gene encodes CDR1 LNHNV and CDR2 YYDKDF (reference sequence). CDR3 loop: CATSITEGPETQYF. CDR3 DNA sequence: TGTGCCACCAGCATCACGGAGGGGCCGGAGACCCAGTACTTC.

This clonotype was recorded a few times. The rearrangement joins TRBV5-1 to TRBJ2-3; 10 bases are a match to TRBD2. V lost 3 bases and J lost 6; bases outside the gene matches: 7. Germline assignment: CDR1 SGHRS and CDR2 YFSETQ. There are 15 residues in the CDR3. CDR3 protein: CASSSSGGPGDTQYF. For the CDR3, the DNA is TGCGCCAGCAGCTCTAGCGGGGGCCCCGGGGATACGCAGTATTTT.

The chain combines TRBV6-6 with TRBJ2-5; 8 bases match TRBD1. The germline gives CDR1 MNHNY, CDR2 SVGAGI (reference sequence). J was trimmed by 11 bases and V by 8 bases; bases with no gene match: 10. This CDR3 has 12 amino acids. The CDR3, as DNA: TGTGCCAGCTCAGGGGGACAGGAAGAGCAGTACTTC. It yields the protein CASSGGQEEQYF.

Comments on this clonotype: This may arise from a read error, as a much more abundant clone is one base away. V usage is TRBV29-1 and J usage is TRBJ2-5; the match to TRBD1 covers 11 bases. The CDR3 loop spans 15 amino acids. Germline trimming cut 3 bases from V and 11 bases from J; bases unmatched to any gene: 14. CDR1 and CDR2 from the germline V gene are SQVTM and ANQGSEA. The chain's CDR3 is CSVDGQGALYNEQYF. The CDR3 bases are TGCAGCGTTGATGGACAGGGGGCCCTCTACAATGAGCAGTACTTC.

This chain joins TRBV27 and TRBJ2-5; a weak D match, TRBD1 (7 bases). Germline V gene data show CDR1 as MNHEY and CDR2 as SMNVEV (reference sequence). This CDR3 contains 14 residues. V lost 3 bases and J lost 7, with 15 bases in between. This CDR3 is CASSLGRGVGTQYF. CDR3 nucleotide sequence: TGTGCCAGCAGTTTGGGCAGGGGGGTAGGGACCCAGTACTTC.

The J gene is TRBJ1-2, the V gene TRBV20-1; TRBD1 agrees at 11 bases. The junction had 11 bases not matched to a gene; V was cut back by 4 bases and J by 7 bases. The germline V gene has CDR1 DFQATT and CDR2 SNEGSKA (reference sequence). This CDR3 region has 15 residues. The CDR3: CSAIEPGQGAIGYTF. In DNA, the CDR3 is TGCAGTGCTATTGAGCCTGGACAGGGGGCGATTGGCTACACCTTC.

V is TRBV6-4 and J is TRBJ2-1, with 9 bases that match TRBD2. The CDR3 spans 14 residues. Germline CDR1 reads MRHNA; CDR2 reads SNTAGT. Losses at the gene ends were 2 bases for V and 7 bases for J; bases not matched to a gene: 3. The CDR3 is CASSDGLALNEQFF. The CDR3 DNA reads TGTGCCAGCAGTGACGGACTAGCGTTGAATGAGCAGTTCTTC.

J is TRBJ2-1 and V is TRBV11-3; TRBD2 might be the D (6 bases). With the DNA end fitting TRBJ2-7 better, the J assignment may be wrong. The CDR3 is made up of 15 amino acids. CDR1 and CDR2 from the germline V gene are SGHNT and YENEEA. The CDR3 DNA follows: TGTGCCAGCAGCTTAGTAGCGGCCGCCTACAATGAGCAGTACTTC. Protein sequence: CASSLVAAAYNEQYF.

The V call is TRBV5-1, the J call TRBJ2-7, with 16 bases lining up with TRBD2. With 3 bases clipped from V and 6 bases from J, the junction kept 6 bases outside the gene matches. In germline, CDR1 is SGHRS, CDR2 YFSETQ. This CDR3 region has 16 residues. CDR3 protein: CASSSGLAGGPVEQYF. The CDR3 DNA is TGCGCCAGCAGCTCGGGACTAGCGGGGGGGCCGGTCGAGCAGTACTTC.